Sequencing of this TCR beta chain was carried out in a study of CXCR3-negative and CXCR3-positive naive CD8 T cells. Study background: The libraries together contributed about 135 million TRB reads, each supplying about 1.5 +/- 0.3 million.

Germline V CDR1 and CDR2: MNHEY, SVGAGI. This CDR3 contains 15 residues. CD45RO-CCR7+CD27+CD95- marked naive CD8+ T cells. This clonotype is labeled medium-sized based on frequency. Its antigen is not known. Researchers prepared the TRB cDNA libraries using 5' RACE with UMI labels. No DNA is given; TCRdb re-called the 5' RACE reads and lists each CDR3 protein once. The table for this sample gives over 5,500 distinct CDR3 sequences. Study-wide points: CXCR3-positive naive cells had TRB CDR3s that were more hydrophobic than CXCR3-negative naive cells had. Similar TRBV-TRBJ usage was seen in naive cells (both CXCR3-negative and CXCR3-positive), but memory cells differed.

The genes are TRBV6-5 and TRBJ2-3. Sequencing was performed on naive CXCR3- CD8+ T cells from blood. Subset described: CD45RO-CCR7+CD27+CD95- naive CD8+ T cells lacking CXCR3 (TNR3-). The source is a human donor in good health. Some clones in this sample may be carry-over from other donors' samples. This CDR3 reads CASSYSIRPADTQYF.